These 2 T cell receptor beta chains were all obtained from the same sample, sequenced in a study of shared clonotypes between healthy human individuals. Naivety among CD8 cells was defined by CD45RO negativity and positive CCR7 selection, thereby excluding terminally differentiated effector memory CD45RA+ cells. The data were produced by immunoSEQ multiplex PCR, yet TCRdb's version contains in-frame clones alone and is incomplete. The profile shows about 1,800,000 clones, approximately 94% of them singletons. Material: naive CD8+ T cells sorted from blood. The receptors come from a man between 18 and 29 years old in good health.

This clone has just one count. The chain is built from TRBV28 and TRBJ1-1; the match to TRBD1 covers 7 bases. V gave up 6 bases and J gave up 3 bases; unmatched junction bases: 13. The CDR3 has 16 residues. Looked up from germline, CDR1 is MDHEN and CDR2 is SYDVKM. CDR3 nucleotides: TGTGCCAGCAGGATGGATGGAGGGGGCTTCTACACTGAAGCTTTCTTT. Encoded protein: CASRMDGGGFYTEAFF.

The chain is built from TRBV2 and TRBJ1-1; no reliable D call. Looked up from germline, CDR1 is SNHLY and CDR2 is FYNNEI. CDR3 length equals 11 residues. V lost 7 bases and J 5 bases, leaving 8 bases between the germline ends. For the CDR3, the DNA is TGTGCCAGCATATACACAACTGAAGCTTTCTTT. Protein: CASIYTTEAFF.